Listed below are T cell receptor beta chains from one sample, sequenced in a study of regulatory T cells in long-lasting Graves disease. MiXCR, run by TCRdb on the multiplex PCR reads, gives a single entry per CDR3 protein. The data show about 530,000 distinct CDR3 sequences, around 15% seen once. This sample was also put to use in a study of T cells in Graves' hyperthyroidism and ophthalmopathy.

The material was peripheral blood mononuclear cells (PBMCs), obtained at new diagnosis, from a patient treated with antithyroid drugs. The receptors were gathered from a woman aged 35 to 60 with Graves disease. CDR3s include the opening cysteine and the closing phenylalanine or tryptophan. A D gene is named only where the DNA matches it firmly. Only part of the rows carry a size: once, few, many, or a class if the clone is expanded.

D gene: -
clone size: many
J gene: TRBJ2-5
V gene: TRBV24-1
CDR3 DNA: TGTGCCACCGGTGCCCCGGGGGTAGAGACCCAGTACTTC
CDR3 protein: CATGAPGVETQYF

D gene: -
clone size: -
J gene: TRBJ2-7
V gene: TRBV10-2
CDR3 DNA: TGCGCCAGCGGGACTCCTGGAGCCTACGAGCAGTACTTC
CDR3 protein: CASGTPGAYEQYF

D gene: TRBD1
clone size: many
J gene: TRBJ1-3
V gene: TRBV12-3/TRBV12-4
CDR3 DNA: TGTGCCAGCAGTTTGAGGGGGCCAGGACCCTCTGGAAACACCATATATTTT
CDR3 protein: CASSLRGPGPSGNTIYF

D gene: TRBD2
clone size: many
J gene: TRBJ2-7
V gene: TRBV2
CDR3 DNA: TGTGCCAGCAGTGAGCCAGCGGGGGCCGTCGAGCAGTACTTC
CDR3 protein: CASSEPAGAVEQYF

D gene: -
clone size: many
J gene: TRBJ1-6
V gene: TRBV20-1
CDR3 DNA: TGCAGTGCTAGACGTGGTCACAATAATTCACCCCTCCACTTT
CDR3 protein: CSARRGHNNSPLHF

D gene: -
clone size: -
J gene: TRBJ1-1
V gene: TRBV7-9
CDR3 DNA: TGTGCCAGCGCTCGGGCGACTGAAGCTTTCTTT
CDR3 protein: CASARATEAFF

D gene: -
clone size: -
J gene: TRBJ2-1
V gene: TRBV20-1
CDR3 DNA: TGCAGTGCTAGAGATGACACCCGATGGGGCTACAATGAGCAGTTCTTC
CDR3 protein: CSARDDTRWGYNEQFF

D gene: TRBD1
clone size: -
J gene: TRBJ1-1
V gene: TRBV4-1
CDR3 DNA: TGCGCCAGCAGCCAAGGTGACAGGGGACTCCGGGAAGCTTTCTTT
CDR3 protein: CASSQGDRGLREAFF

D gene: -
clone size: many
J gene: TRBJ2-7
V gene: TRBV12-3/TRBV12-4
CDR3 DNA: TGTGCCAGCAGCAACAGACACTTCTACGAGCAGTACTTC
CDR3 protein: CASSNRHFYEQYF

D gene: -
clone size: -
J gene: TRBJ1-5
V gene: TRBV6-4
CDR3 DNA: TGTGCCAGCAGCCCCGGGGTTAATCAGCCCCAGCATTTT
CDR3 protein: CASSPGVNQPQHF

D gene: -
clone size: many
J gene: TRBJ1-6
V gene: TRBV12-3/TRBV12-4
CDR3 DNA: TGTGCCAGCAACCCGACTCTTAATTCACCCCTCCACTTT
CDR3 protein: CASNPTLNSPLHF

D gene: -
clone size: many
J gene: TRBJ1-1
V gene: TRBV5-6
CDR3 DNA: TGTGCCAGCAGCCTGTCCCGACTCGACCCTTTCTTT
CDR3 protein: CASSLSRLDPFF